These 27 T cell receptor beta chains share one sample of origin, sequenced in a study of shared T cell receptors in the human thymus. The method was immunoSEQ multiplex PCR; TCRdb's version includes in-frame clones alone and lacks a portion of them. The profile shows hundreds of thousands of clones, over 75% of them singletons. In addition, the sample was reused for a study of human thymus T cells.

Sequencing input: thymocytes. The origin of the receptors is a boy under three years old with a congenital heart defect.

The chain is built from TRBV2 and TRBJ2-5; no reliable D call. The CDR3 covers 14 residues. V was pared by 3 bases and J by 0 bases, with 8 bases between. Germline loops: CDR1 SNHLY, CDR2 FYNNEI. The CDR3 bases are TGTGCCAGCAGTGAGTTCCCTCACCAAGAGACCCAGTACTTC. Translation: CASSEFPHQETQYF. The whole variable domain, remainder taken from reference TRBV2 and TRBJ2-5, is EPEVTQTPSHQVTQMGQEVILRCVPISNHLYFYWYRQILGQKVEFLVSFYNNEISEKSEIFDDQFSVERPDGSNFTLKIRSTKLEDSAMYFCASSEFPHQETQYFGPGTRLLVL.

There are a few counts of this clone. The chain uses TRBV19 and TRBJ2-1; possible D gene TRBD2, 6 bases. V dropped 7 bases and J dropped 10 bases, with 14 bases sitting between them. CDR1 is LNHDA and CDR2 is SQIVND in the germline V gene (reference sequence). The CDR3 is 12 amino acids. The CDR3: CASMKESGEQFF. The CDR3, as DNA: TGTGCCAGTATGAAGGAAAGCGGGGAGCAGTTCTTC.

V usage is TRBV5-1 and J usage is TRBJ1-2; 11 bases agree with TRBD1. With V trimmed by 4 bases and J by 5 bases, 4 bases remained unmatched. Germline assignment: CDR1 SGHRS and CDR2 YFSETQ. CDR3 length: 14 residues. The CDR3 sequence: CASSPGQGGYGYTF. DNA for the CDR3: TGCGCCAGCAGCCCGGGACAGGGGGGTTATGGCTACACCTTC.

The chain is built from TRBV14 and TRBJ2-2; the D is unclear. Germline assignment: CDR1 SGHDN and CDR2 FVKESK. The CDR3 contains 16 residues. Trimming stripped 5 bases from V and 4 bases from J, with 17 bases between. DNA of the CDR3: TGTGCCAGCAGCTCCAGGCACAACAAGGTCACCGGGGAGCTGTTTTTT. Encoded protein: CASSSRHNKVTGELFF.

The V and J genes are TRBV27 and TRBJ1-4, with D possibly matching TRBD1 (5 bases). Trimming left V 0 bases short and J 0 bases short, with 20 bases between. CDR1 MNHEY and CDR2 SMNVEV come from the germline V gene (reference sequence). The CDR3 is 20 amino acids. As DNA, the CDR3 is TGTGCCAGCAGTTTATCGCGAGGTTGGGGCAGGGCTGCAACTAATGAAAAACTGTTTTTT. It translates to CASSLSRGWGRAATNEKLFF.

The rearrangement links TRBV4-2 to TRBJ2-7, with 8 bases matching TRBD1. Losses at the gene ends were 4 bases for V and 5 bases for J; bases not matched to a gene: 10. Germline V gene data show CDR1 as LGHNA and CDR2 as YNFKEQ. The length of the CDR3 is 15 residues. CDR3 sequence: CASSLQDRGPNEQYF. The CDR3 bases are TGTGCCAGCAGCCTCCAAGACAGGGGTCCCAACGAGCAGTACTTC.

The count of this clone is one. The rearrangement uses TRBV5-3 and TRBJ1-5; no reliable D call. TRBV5-3 is recorded as an ORF, its role being uncertain. The CDR3 spans 12 residues. V was cut by 8 bases and J by 7 bases, with 13 bases left in between. The CDR3 here is CASLAGLQPQHF. In nucleotides, the CDR3 is TGTGCCAGCCTTGCCGGTTTACAGCCCCAGCATTTT.

The CDR3 is CASSVGVTSGRYEQYF. In DNA form, the CDR3 reads TGTGCCAGCAGCGTAGGTGTGACTAGCGGACGGTACGAGCAGTACTTC. The rearrangement links TRBV9 to TRBJ2-7; 9 nucleotides agree with TRBD2. CDR1 and CDR2 (germline): SGDLS, YYNGEE. The CDR3 is 16 residues long. The ends lost 0 bases at V and 4 bases at J; junction bases unmatched: 8.

V gene TRBV19 combines with J gene TRBJ2-3; no definite D call. CDR3 length: 14 amino acids. V lost 3 bases and J lost 3, with 10 bases in between. Germline V gene lookup returns CDR1 LNHDA and CDR2 SQIVND (reference sequence). The CDR3 here is CASSMRDTTDTQYF. Here the CDR3 DNA reads TGTGCCAGTAGTATGCGAGACACGACAGATACGCAGTATTTT.

V gene TRBV27 combines with J gene TRBJ2-1, with TRBD1 identical over 7 bases. The CDR3 spans 16 residues. Germline V CDR1 and CDR2: MNHEY, SMNVEV (reference sequence). V lost 0 bases, J lost 5 bases, and 7 bases stayed unmatched. The CDR3 region is CASSLSPGQINNEQFF. The CDR3, as DNA: TGTGCCAGCAGTTTATCACCGGGACAGATCAACAATGAGCAGTTCTTC.

This clone was detected a few times. The chain employs TRBV4-3 and TRBJ1-1, with D perhaps matching TRBD1 (5 bases). Deletions cut 4 bases from V and 1 base from J, with 10 bases between. Germline V lookup: CDR1 LGHNA, CDR2 YSLEER. This CDR3 spans 14 amino acids. The CDR3 is CASSPFTGNTEAFF. CDR3 sequence (DNA): TGCGCCAGCAGCCCCTTTACAGGGAACACTGAAGCTTTCTTT.

The chain links TRBV5-1 to TRBJ1-2; D is possibly TRBD1 (6 bases). This CDR3 is 14 amino acids long. Germline CDR1 SGHRS, CDR2 YFSETQ. The V and J ends lost 3 bases and 5 bases respectively, with 14 bases between them. In DNA, the CDR3 is TGCGCCAGCAGCTCGCCAGGGGTGGGGTATGGCTACACCTTC. This gives the protein CASSSPGVGYGYTF.

The V gene is TRBV28, the J gene TRBJ1-3; 9 bases are a match to TRBD1. V lost 6 bases and J lost 2; bases outside the gene matches: 8. The CDR3 loop spans 16 amino acids. CDR1 MDHEN and CDR2 SYDVKM come from the germline V gene. CDR3 coding DNA: TGTGCCAGCAGCCCCGGACAGGGGATCCCTGGAAACACCATATATTTT. It specifies CASSPGQGIPGNTIYF.

V is TRBV6-1 and J is TRBJ2-7, with D perhaps TRBD1 (6 bases). Germline loops: CDR1 MNHNS, CDR2 SASEGT. CDR3 length: 15 amino acids. Trimming removed 0 bases at V and 3 bases at J, with 12 bases between. The CDR3 region is CASSEAKDRYYEQYF. The CDR3 bases are TGTGCCAGCAGTGAAGCGAAAGACAGGTACTACGAGCAGTACTTC.

The gene calls are TRBV4-3 and TRBJ1-1; D remains unclear. Germline CDR1 reads LGHNA; CDR2 reads YSLEER. The CDR3 runs 15 residues. The V and J ends lost 1 base and 5 bases respectively, with 14 bases between them. The DNA for the CDR3 is TGCGCCAGCAGCCAAGGGGCCTCTTTTTTTACTGAAGCTTTCTTT. This sequence encodes CASSQGASFFTEAFF.

The rearrangement uses TRBV19 and TRBJ1-5; D gene uncertain. The V end lost 2 bases, the J end lost 3 bases, and 14 bases lay between the germline ends. The CDR3 consists of 16 residues. Per germline, CDR1 LNHDA and CDR2 SQIVND (reference sequence). The CDR3 protein is CASSIQDPHTNQPQHF. The CDR3 DNA follows: TGTGCCAGTAGTATACAGGATCCTCACACCAATCAGCCCCAGCATTTT. The variable domain in full, completed from reference TRBV19 and TRBJ1-5, reads DGGITQSPKYLFRKEGQNVTLSCEQNLNHDAMYWYRQDPGQGLRLIYYSQIVNDFQKGDIAEGYSVSREKKESFPLTVTSAQKNPTAFYLCASSIQDPHTNQPQHFGDGTRLSIL.

The genes are TRBV11-2 and TRBJ2-1, with D possibly being TRBD2 (5 bases). CDR3 length equals 13 residues. V lost 5 bases, J lost 6 bases, and 11 bases lay in between. Germline V gene sequence: CDR1 SGHAT, CDR2 FQNNGV. The CDR3, as DNA: TGTGCCAGCAGCGGGAGTATCTTCAATGAGCAGTTCTTC. This sequence encodes CASSGSIFNEQFF.

Concerning this clone itself: The sample contains more than one DNA sequence encoding this CDR3. The chain employs TRBV5-1 and TRBJ1-6; tentatively, D is TRBD1 (5 bases). Looked up from germline, CDR1 is SGHRS and CDR2 is YFSETQ. V was clipped by 4 bases and J by 10 bases, with 18 bases between them. The CDR3 spans 15 residues. The CDR3 spells CASSGADDSNSPLHF. CDR3 DNA sequence: TGCGCCAGCAGCGGAGCCGATGACAGTAACTCACCCCTCCACTTT.

This clone was found once. V gene TRBV4-3 combines with J gene TRBJ2-7, with D tentatively TRBD1 (6 bases). From germline, CDR1 is LGHNA and CDR2 YSLEER. CDR3 length: 15 residues. V gave up 4 bases and J gave up 0 bases, with 13 bases separating them. The DNA for the CDR3 is TGCGCCAGCAGCCCTGGACAGTTGAGCTCCTACGAGCAGTACTTC. This gives the protein CASSPGQLSSYEQYF.

This chain uses TRBV7-2 with TRBJ1-2, with 9 bases aligning to TRBD1. The CDR3 length is 17 residues. Unmatched junction bases numbered 8, after V lost 3 bases and J lost 0 bases. Germline CDR1 and CDR2: SGHTA and FQGNSA. CDR3 coding DNA: TGTGCCAGCAGCTTTGCGGCCGGGACAGGGACTAACTATGGCTACACCTTC. It specifies CASSFAAGTGTNYGYTF.

A single count supports this clone. The chain combines TRBV5-1 with TRBJ2-5; no clear D. Germline V gene sequence: CDR1 SGHRS, CDR2 YFSETQ. Trimming pared 2 bases from V and 2 bases from J, leaving 13 bases between. The CDR3 is 15 residues long. The CDR3 loop is CASSFGTVTQETQYF. DNA of the CDR3: TGCGCCAGCAGCTTTGGCACAGTGACACAAGAGACCCAGTACTTC.

The V and J genes are TRBV7-2 and TRBJ1-2; the D gene is possibly TRBD1 (5 bases). V lost 7 bases and J lost 3, with 12 bases in between. The germline V gene has CDR1 SGHTA and CDR2 FQGNSA. The CDR3 consists of 13 residues. The CDR3 DNA follows: TGTGCCAGCAACTCGACAGATTACTATGGCTACACCTTC. This gives the protein CASNSTDYYGYTF.

The chain employs TRBV11-3 and TRBJ2-3, with D hard to call. This CDR3 has 14 residues. CDR1 and CDR2 from the germline V gene are SGHNT and YENEEA. V shed 1 base and J shed 2 bases, with 7 bases lying between them. The chain's CDR3 is CASSLGSNTDTQYF. In nucleotides, the CDR3 is TGTGCCAGCAGCTTAGGTAGCAACACAGATACGCAGTATTTT.

This clone came up a few times. V usage is TRBV4-3 and J usage is TRBJ2-7; TRBD1 is a possible D gene (5 bases). V was pared by 3 bases and J by 6 bases, with 12 bases between. In germline, CDR1 is LGHNA, CDR2 YSLEER. This CDR3 has 13 amino acids. The CDR3 nucleotides read TGCGCCAGCAGCCACTCGACAGTCCTCGAGCAGTACTTC. Translating gives CASSHSTVLEQYF.

The chain is built from TRBV11-2 and TRBJ1-5, with D tentatively TRBD1 (5 bases). The V end lost 3 bases, the J end lost 1 base, and 16 bases lay between the germline ends. This CDR3 has 17 residues. The V gene's germline CDR1 is SGHAT and CDR2 FQNNGV. CDR3 sequence reads: CASSFRSGHSSNQPQHF. The CDR3 DNA reads TGTGCCAGCAGCTTTCGTTCAGGACATTCGAGCAATCAGCCCCAGCATTTT.

This clone was counted between two and nine times. The chain has TRBV29-1 and TRBJ1-1; the match to TRBD1 covers 9 bases. The CDR3 has 16 amino acids. With 5 bases clipped from V and 5 bases from J, the junction kept 15 bases outside the gene matches. Germline V gene lookup returns CDR1 SQVTM and CDR2 ANQGSEA. CDR3 loop: CSVCGGDRDNLTEAFF. For the CDR3, the DNA is TGCAGCGTTTGTGGGGGGGACAGGGACAACCTAACTGAAGCTTTCTTT.

The chain links TRBV27 to TRBJ2-3, with 9 bases matching TRBD2. After removal of 1 base from V and 3 bases from J, the junction contained 8 bases not matched to a gene. The length of the CDR3 is 17 residues. CDR1 is MNHEY, CDR2 SMNVEV, per germline (reference sequence). The CDR3 nucleotides are TGTGCCAGCAGTTTATTACTGACTAGCGGCAAAACAGATACGCAGTATTTT. It codes for CASSLLLTSGKTDTQYF.